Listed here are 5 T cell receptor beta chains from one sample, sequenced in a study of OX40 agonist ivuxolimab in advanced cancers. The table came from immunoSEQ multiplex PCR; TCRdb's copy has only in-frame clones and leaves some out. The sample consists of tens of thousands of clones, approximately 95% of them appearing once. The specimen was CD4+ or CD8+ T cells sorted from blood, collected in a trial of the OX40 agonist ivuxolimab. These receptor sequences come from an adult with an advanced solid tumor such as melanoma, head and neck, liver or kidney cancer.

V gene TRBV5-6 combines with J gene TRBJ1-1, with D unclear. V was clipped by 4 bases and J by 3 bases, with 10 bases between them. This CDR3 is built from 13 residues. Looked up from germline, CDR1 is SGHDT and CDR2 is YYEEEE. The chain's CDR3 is CASSRAGYTEAFF. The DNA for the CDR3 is TGTGCCAGCAGCCGCGCGGGGTACACTGAAGCTTTCTTT.

The CDR3 region has the DNA TGTGCCAGCGAAATGGGCAGGGATGAGGGCGGCTACACCTTC. Protein product: CASEMGRDEGGYTF. The chain employs TRBV11-1 and TRBJ1-2; perhaps TRBD1 as D (5 bases). The V and J ends lost 8 bases and 8 bases respectively, with 21 bases between them. CDR1 and CDR2 from the germline V gene are SGHAT and FQDESV (reference sequence). The CDR3 spans 14 residues.

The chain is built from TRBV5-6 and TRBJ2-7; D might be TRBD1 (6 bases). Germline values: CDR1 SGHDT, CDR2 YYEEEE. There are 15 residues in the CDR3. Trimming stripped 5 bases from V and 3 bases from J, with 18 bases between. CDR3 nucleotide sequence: TGTGCCAGCAGTTCTTACCCCGGGACACACTACGAGCAGTACTTC. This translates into CASSSYPGTHYEQYF.

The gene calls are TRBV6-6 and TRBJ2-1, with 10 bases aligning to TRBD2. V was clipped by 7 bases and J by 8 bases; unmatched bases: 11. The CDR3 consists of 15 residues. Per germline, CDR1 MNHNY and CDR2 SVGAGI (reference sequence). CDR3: CASMKASGSGDEQFF. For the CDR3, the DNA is TGTGCCAGCATGAAGGCTAGCGGGAGTGGCGATGAGCAGTTCTTC.

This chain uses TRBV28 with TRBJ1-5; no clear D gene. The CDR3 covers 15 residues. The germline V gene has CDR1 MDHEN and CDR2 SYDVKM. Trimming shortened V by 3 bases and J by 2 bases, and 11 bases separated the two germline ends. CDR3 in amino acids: CASSFQLRGNQPQHF. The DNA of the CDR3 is TGTGCCAGCAGTTTTCAATTAAGGGGCAATCAGCCCCAGCATTTT.